This TCR beta chain was identified during a study of technical replicates of blood from a handful of donors. Some clones are missing from TCRdb's copy, which holds only in-frame ones; the method was immunoSEQ multiplex PCR. The sample has 50,000 to 70,000 clones; about 93% are singletons. This clone was detected only a few times. CDR1 and CDR2 from the germline V gene are LGHNA and YSLEER. V gave up 0 bases and J gave up 13 bases, with 16 bases separating them. This CDR3 spans 14 amino acids. Sequencing input: PBMCs. The chain uses TRBV4-3 and TRBJ2-1; a possible D gene is TRBD2 (6 bases). The TCR sequence derives from a human donor in good health. Some clones in this sample may be carry-over from other donors' samples. CDR3 protein: CASSQDRFGGDQFF. DNA of the CDR3: TGCGCCAGCAGCCAAGATCGGTTTGGAGGGGATCAGTTCTTC.